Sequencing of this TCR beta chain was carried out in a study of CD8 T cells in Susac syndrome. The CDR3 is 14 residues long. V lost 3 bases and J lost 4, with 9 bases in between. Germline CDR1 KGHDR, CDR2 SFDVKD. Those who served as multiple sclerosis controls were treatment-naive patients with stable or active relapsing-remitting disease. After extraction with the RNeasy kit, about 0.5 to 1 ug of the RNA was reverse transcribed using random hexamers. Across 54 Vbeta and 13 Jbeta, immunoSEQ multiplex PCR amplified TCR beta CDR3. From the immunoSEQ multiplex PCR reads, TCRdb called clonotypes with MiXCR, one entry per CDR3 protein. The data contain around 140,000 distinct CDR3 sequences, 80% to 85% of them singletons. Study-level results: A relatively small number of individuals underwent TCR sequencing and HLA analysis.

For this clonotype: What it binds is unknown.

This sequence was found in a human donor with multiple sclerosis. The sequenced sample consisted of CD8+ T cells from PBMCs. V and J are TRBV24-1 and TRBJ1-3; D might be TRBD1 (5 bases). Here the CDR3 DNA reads TGTGCCACCAGTGATCCTGGGACGGGAAACACCATATATTTT. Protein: CATSDPGTGNTIYF.